This T cell receptor (beta chain) was captured in a study of PD-1 blockade in classical Hodgkin lymphoma. Study-level points and caveats: There remain no defined causes for the repertoire differences, which possibly reflect disease activity or prior therapy.

Libraries were prepared by immunoSEQ multiplex PCR; TCRdb keeps only in-frame clonotypes and omits some of them. Here the sample spans fewer than 30,000 clones, roughly four fifths being singletons. Unmatched junction bases numbered 3, after V lost 4 bases and J lost 4 bases. Germline V gives CDR1 MGHRA, CDR2 YSYEKL. CDR3 size: 13 residues. Relapse was seen in all patients after autologous stem cell transplantation, and brentuximab vedotin exposure was variable. About this clone itself: Its antigen is currently unknown.

The specimen comprised peripheral blood mononuclear cells (PBMCs), sampled before the second cycle of nivolumab. This chain uses TRBV4-1 with TRBJ1-1; 7 bases are shared with TRBD1. The sequence derives from a human donor with classical Hodgkin lymphoma. This CDR3 is CASSPTGSTEAFF. The DNA for the CDR3 is TGCGCCAGCAGCCCGACAGGGAGCACTGAAGCTTTCTTT.